Presented here are 19 T cell receptor beta chains from one specimen sequenced in a study of shared clonotypes between healthy human individuals. This table comes from immunoSEQ multiplex PCR, and its TCRdb copy is limited to in-frame clones, with some not included. The table shows about 340,000 clones, with less than 75% occurring only once. The sequenced material came from memory CD4+ T cells sorted from blood. Subset indicated: CD45RA-negative fraction. All receptors come from a man aged 30 to 39 in good health.

The chain employs TRBV30 and TRBJ2-2; no reliable D call. The ends were cut back, 0 bases at V and 1 base at J, with 6 bases in the middle. Germline V lookup: CDR1 GTSNPN, CDR2 SVGIG (reference sequence). This CDR3 is built from 14 residues. As DNA, the CDR3 is TGTGCCTGGAGTGTTTCGGGGAACACCGGGGAGCTGTTTTTT. This translates into CAWSVSGNTGELFF.

The chain couples TRBV11-2 to TRBJ2-1, with 9 nucleotides matching TRBD1. CDR3 length: 13 amino acids. Germline assignment: CDR1 SGHAT and CDR2 FQNNGV. J gave up 16 bases and V 1 base, and 8 bases lay outside the gene matches. The DNA of the CDR3 is TGTGCCAGCAGCTTAGGACCCAACAGGGGGCTTTTCTTC. Translating it yields CASSLGPNRGLFF.

This clone appeared many times. The chain links TRBV19 to TRBJ1-1; possibly TRBD1 for D (5 bases). The length of the CDR3 is 16 residues. CDR1 LNHDA and CDR2 SQIVND come from the germline V gene (reference sequence). V gave up 1 base and J gave up 1 base, with 13 bases separating them. The CDR3 protein is CASSIVIPRGNTEAFF. As DNA, the CDR3 is TGTGCCAGTAGTATAGTAATTCCAAGGGGGAACACTGAAGCTTTCTTT.

The rearrangement joins TRBV30 to TRBJ2-3; the D gene is possibly TRBD2 (5 bases). Trimming removed 2 bases at V and 4 bases at J, with 16 bases between. This CDR3 contains 15 residues. Germline V gene sequence: CDR1 GTSNPN, CDR2 SVGIG (reference sequence). CDR3 bases: TGTGCCTGGAGTAACTTCGAGGTGAGGGCAGATACGCAGTATTTT. Its protein is CAWSNFEVRADTQYF.

The J gene is TRBJ2-5, the V gene TRBV19; 9 bases map to TRBD2. CDR1 is LNHDA, CDR2 SQIVND, per germline (reference sequence). The CDR3 loop spans 13 amino acids. V was clipped by 6 bases and J by 5 bases; unmatched bases: 4. The CDR3 DNA is TGTGCCAGTAGCGGCGGGAGGGGTGAGACCCAGTACTTC. Its protein is CASSGGRGETQYF.

The CDR3 coding sequence is TGTGCCAGCAGCAAGGACAGGGGAAACGCAGATACGCAGTATTTT. This codes for CASSKDRGNADTQYF. The chain combines TRBV27 with TRBJ2-3; 9 bases are a match to TRBD1. Trimming took 6 bases from V and 4 from J; bases not matched to a gene: 8. This CDR3 contains 15 residues. Germline CDR1 is MNHEY and CDR2 is SMNVEV (reference sequence).

The J gene is TRBJ2-7, the V gene TRBV4-3; D is unresolved. The CDR3 extends over 14 amino acids. Trimming stripped 0 bases from V and 2 bases from J, with 8 bases between. Germline V gives CDR1 LGHNA, CDR2 YSLEER. CDR3 protein: CASSQDPTAYEQYF. In DNA form, the CDR3 reads TGCGCCAGCAGCCAAGATCCAACAGCCTACGAGCAGTACTTC.

V gene TRBV6-1 combines with J gene TRBJ2-7; maybe TRBD2 (5 bases). This CDR3 contains 15 residues. The germline V and J ends were trimmed by 5 bases and 5 bases, with 19 bases remaining between them. Germline loops: CDR1 MNHNS, CDR2 SASEGT. CDR3 DNA: TGTGCCAGCAGTCGGAGTGGACCCGTCGGGGACGAGCAGTACTTC. The encoded protein is CASSRSGPVGDEQYF.

This clone occurred many times. This chain joins TRBV7-3 and TRBJ2-2, with 8 bases lining up with TRBD2. The junction had 3 bases not matched to a gene; V was cut back by 0 bases and J by 6 bases. This CDR3 has 15 amino acids. Germline CDR1 SGHTA, CDR2 FQGTGA. The CDR3: CASSLTSGGPGELFF. In DNA, the CDR3 is TGTGCCAGCAGCTTAACGAGCGGGGGACCCGGGGAGCTGTTTTTT.

For this clone: Other DNA sequences within the sample encode an identical CDR3. The J gene is TRBJ1-2, the V gene TRBV7-8; 7 nucleotides match TRBD1. Germline trimming cut 0 bases from V and 2 bases from J; bases unmatched to any gene: 0. The CDR3 length is 14 residues. Germline CDR1 and CDR2: SGHVS and FQNEAQ. CDR3 nucleotides: TGTGCCAGCAGCTTAGCGGGACAGAACTATGGCTACACCTTC. Its translation: CASSLAGQNYGYTF.

The CDR3 coding sequence is TGTGCCAGCAACCGACTAGCGGGAGGATCCGATACGCAGTATTTT. Protein sequence: CASNRLAGGSDTQYF. J is TRBJ2-3 and V is TRBV9; 13 nucleotides align to TRBD2. Trimming took 6 bases from V and 6 from J; bases not matched to a gene: 7. CDR1 and CDR2 from the germline V gene are SGDLS and YYNGEE. The CDR3 is made up of 15 amino acids.

This sequence joins TRBV5-1 and TRBJ2-3; D unresolved. With 7 bases removed from V and 2 bases from J, the gap between germline ends came to 14 bases. The germline V gene has CDR1 SGHRS and CDR2 YFSETQ. This CDR3 has 14 residues. The CDR3 region has the DNA TGCGCCAGCCGGAAGAACCCTCCCACAGATACGCAGTATTTT. As protein: CASRKNPPTDTQYF. The complete variable domain, with remaining parts taken from reference TRBV5-1 and TRBJ2-3, reads KAGVTQTPRYLIKTRGQQVTLSCSPISGHRSVSWYQQTPGQGLQFLFEYFSETQRNKGNFPGRFSGRQFSNSRSEMNVSTLELGDSALYLCASRKNPPTDTQYFGPGTRLTVL.

This clone was found a few times. The same CDR3 is also encoded by other DNA sequences in this sample. The J gene is TRBJ2-1, the V gene TRBV18; D call uncertain. The CDR3 is 14 amino acids. V lost 0 bases and J lost 0, with 3 bases in between. The germline CDR1 and CDR2 sequences are KGHSH and LQKENI. CDR3: CASSPPSSYNEQFF. The CDR3 DNA follows: TGTGCCAGCTCACCACCGAGCTCCTACAATGAGCAGTTCTTC.

This clone came up a few times. Germline is not matched at one junction end, which may reflect a read error. The V call is TRBV7-7, the J call TRBJ2-7; 8 bases agree with TRBD2. CDR1 SSHAT and CDR2 FNYEAQ come from the germline V gene (reference sequence). The CDR3 runs to 15 residues. The CDR3 reads CASSRFSGDSYEQYF. The CDR3 bases are TGTGCTAGCAGCCGGTTTAGCGGGGACTCCTACGAGCAGTACTTC.

Note on this clone: At the DNA level, this CDR3 is encoded by other sequences in the same sample as well. V gene TRBV18 combines with J gene TRBJ2-3, with no clear D. The germline gives CDR1 KGHSH, CDR2 LQKENI. V gave up 2 bases and J gave up 2 bases, with 5 bases separating them. The CDR3 loop spans 13 amino acids. The CDR3 nucleotides are TGTGCCAGCTCACCAGGTTTCACAGATACGCAGTATTTT. It yields the protein CASSPGFTDTQYF.

The rearrangement links TRBV5-6 to TRBJ2-1, with TRBD2 matching 9 bases. CDR1 and CDR2 (germline): SGHDT, YYEEEE. V lost 0 bases and J lost 10; bases outside the gene matches: 17. The CDR3 consists of 18 residues. The CDR3 DNA reads as TGTGCCAGCAGCTTGGTAGGTAGCGGGAGTGACGGAGGCAGGGAGCAGTTCTTC. This gives the protein CASSLVGSGSDGGREQFF.

In its sample, this clone is large. In the same sample, other DNA sequences code for this CDR3. The gene calls are TRBV6-1 and TRBJ1-1, with D perhaps matching TRBD1 (5 bases). Per germline, CDR1 MNHNS and CDR2 SASEGT. V dropped 1 base and J dropped 5 bases, with 11 bases sitting between them. CDR3 length equals 14 residues. The CDR3 DNA sequence: TGTGCCAGCAGTGAAGTGGGGGGGGGTACTGAAGCTTTCTTT. Its protein is CASSEVGGGTEAFF.

The rearrangement joins TRBV10-3 to TRBJ2-7; 8 bases line up with TRBD1. J lost 2 bases, V lost 6 bases, and 3 bases had no gene match. This CDR3 comprises 13 residues. Germline CDR1 reads ENHRY; CDR2 reads SYGVKD. CDR3 bases: TGTGCCATCAGACAGGGGGATGCCTACGAGCAGTACTTC. Protein product: CAIRQGDAYEQYF.

The chain has TRBV7-6 and TRBJ2-7; 7 nucleotides line up with TRBD1. Trimming cost V 5 bases and J 2 bases; bases outside gene matches: 6. The CDR3 has 14 residues. Germline V gene data show CDR1 as SGHVS and CDR2 as FNYEAQ. CDR3 sequence: CASSLGTAPYEQYF. CDR3 bases: TGTGCCAGCAGCCTAGGGACAGCTCCCTACGAGCAGTACTTC.